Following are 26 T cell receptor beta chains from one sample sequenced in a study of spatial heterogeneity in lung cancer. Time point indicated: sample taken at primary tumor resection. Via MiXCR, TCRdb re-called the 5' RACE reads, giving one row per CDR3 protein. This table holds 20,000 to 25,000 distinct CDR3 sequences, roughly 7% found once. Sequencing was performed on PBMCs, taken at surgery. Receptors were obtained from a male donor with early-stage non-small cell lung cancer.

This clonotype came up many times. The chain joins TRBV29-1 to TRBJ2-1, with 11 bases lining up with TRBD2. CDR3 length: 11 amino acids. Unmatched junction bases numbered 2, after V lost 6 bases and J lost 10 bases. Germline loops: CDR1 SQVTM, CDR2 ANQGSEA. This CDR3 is CSVRTSGEQFF. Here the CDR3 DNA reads TGCAGCGTAAGGACTAGCGGGGAGCAGTTCTTC.

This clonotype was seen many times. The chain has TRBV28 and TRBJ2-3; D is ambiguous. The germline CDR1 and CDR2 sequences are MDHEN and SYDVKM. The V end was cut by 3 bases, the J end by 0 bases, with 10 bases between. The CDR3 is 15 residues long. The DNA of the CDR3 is TGTGCCAGCAGTTTGGGCAGTACTAGCACAGATACGCAGTATTTT. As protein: CASSLGSTSTDTQYF.

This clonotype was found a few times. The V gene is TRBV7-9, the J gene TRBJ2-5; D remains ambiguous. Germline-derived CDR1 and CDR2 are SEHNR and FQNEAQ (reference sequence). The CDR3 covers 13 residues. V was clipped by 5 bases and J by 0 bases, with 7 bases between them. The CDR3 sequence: CASSPPNQETQYF. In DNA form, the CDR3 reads TGTGCCAGCAGCCCCCCCAACCAAGAGACCCAGTACTTC.

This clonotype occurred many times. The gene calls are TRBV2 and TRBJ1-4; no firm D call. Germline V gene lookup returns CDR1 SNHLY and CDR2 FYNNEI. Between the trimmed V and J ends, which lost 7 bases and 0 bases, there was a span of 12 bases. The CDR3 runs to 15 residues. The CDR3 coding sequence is TGTGCCAGCATAGCAAACAGCCCAACTAATGAAAAACTGTTTTTT. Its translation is CASIANSPTNEKLFF. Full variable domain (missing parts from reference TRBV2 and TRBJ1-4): EPEVTQTPSHQVTQMGQEVILRCVPISNHLYFYWYRQILGQKVEFLVSFYNNEISEKSEIFDDQFSVERPDGSNFTLKIRSTKLEDSAMYFCASIANSPTNEKLFFGSGTQLSVL.

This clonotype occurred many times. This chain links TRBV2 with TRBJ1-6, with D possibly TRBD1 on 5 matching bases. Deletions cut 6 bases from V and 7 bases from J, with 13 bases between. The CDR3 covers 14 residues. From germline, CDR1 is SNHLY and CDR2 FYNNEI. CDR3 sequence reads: CASRWGYGNSPLHF. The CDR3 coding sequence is TGTGCCAGCAGGTGGGGCTATGGAAATTCACCCCTCCACTTT.

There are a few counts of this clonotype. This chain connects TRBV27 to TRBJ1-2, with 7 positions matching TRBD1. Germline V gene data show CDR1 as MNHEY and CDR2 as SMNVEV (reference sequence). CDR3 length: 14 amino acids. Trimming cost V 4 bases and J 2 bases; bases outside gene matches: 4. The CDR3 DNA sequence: TGTGCCAGCAGTTCAGAGACAGGGAACTATGGCTACACCTTC. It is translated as CASSSETGNYGYTF.

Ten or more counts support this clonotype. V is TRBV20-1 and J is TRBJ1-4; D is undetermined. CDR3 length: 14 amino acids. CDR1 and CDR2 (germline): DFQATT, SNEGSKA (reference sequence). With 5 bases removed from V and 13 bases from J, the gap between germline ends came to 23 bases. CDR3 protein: CSAPGGIMMGGLFF. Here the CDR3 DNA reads TGCAGTGCTCCGGGAGGCATAATGATGGGTGGACTGTTTTTT.

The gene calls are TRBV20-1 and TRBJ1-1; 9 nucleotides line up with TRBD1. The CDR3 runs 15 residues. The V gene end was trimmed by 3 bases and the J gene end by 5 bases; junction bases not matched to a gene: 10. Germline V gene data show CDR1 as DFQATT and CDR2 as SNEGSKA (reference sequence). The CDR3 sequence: CSARRQGVRETEAFF. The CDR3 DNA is TGCAGTGCTAGGCGACAGGGGGTAAGAGAGACTGAAGCTTTCTTT.

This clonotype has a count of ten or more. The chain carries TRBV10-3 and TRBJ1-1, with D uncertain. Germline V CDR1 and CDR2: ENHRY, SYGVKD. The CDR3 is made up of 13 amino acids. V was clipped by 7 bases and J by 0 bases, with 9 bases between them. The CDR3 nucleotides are TGTGCCATCAAGCCGGCTCTGAACACTGAAGCTTTCTTT. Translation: CAIKPALNTEAFF.

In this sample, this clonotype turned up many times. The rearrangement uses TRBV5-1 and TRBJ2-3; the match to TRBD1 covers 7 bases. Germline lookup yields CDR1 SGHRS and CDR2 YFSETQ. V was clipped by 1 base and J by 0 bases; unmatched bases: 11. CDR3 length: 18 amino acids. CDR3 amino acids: CASSLHTGDLSSTDTQYF. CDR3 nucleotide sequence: TGCGCCAGCAGCTTGCATACAGGGGATCTATCTAGCACAGATACGCAGTATTTT.

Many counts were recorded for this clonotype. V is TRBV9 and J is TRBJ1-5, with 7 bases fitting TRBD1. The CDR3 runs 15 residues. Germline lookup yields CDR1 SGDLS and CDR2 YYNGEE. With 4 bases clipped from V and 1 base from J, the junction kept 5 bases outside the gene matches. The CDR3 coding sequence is TGTGCCAGCAGCCCCGGGACAGAAAGCAATCAGCCCCAGCATTTT. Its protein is CASSPGTESNQPQHF.

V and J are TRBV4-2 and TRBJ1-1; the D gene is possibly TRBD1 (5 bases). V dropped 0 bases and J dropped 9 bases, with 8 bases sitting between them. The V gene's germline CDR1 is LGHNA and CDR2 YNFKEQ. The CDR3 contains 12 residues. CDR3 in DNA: TGTGCCAGCAGCCAAGATGTGGACAAAGCTTTCTTT. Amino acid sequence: CASSQDVDKAFF.

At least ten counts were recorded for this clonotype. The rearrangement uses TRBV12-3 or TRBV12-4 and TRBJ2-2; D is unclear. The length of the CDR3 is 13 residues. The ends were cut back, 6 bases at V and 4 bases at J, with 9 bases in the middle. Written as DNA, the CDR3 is TGTGCCAGCAGCCCGTATGGCACCGGGGAGCTGTTTTTT. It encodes CASSPYGTGELFF.

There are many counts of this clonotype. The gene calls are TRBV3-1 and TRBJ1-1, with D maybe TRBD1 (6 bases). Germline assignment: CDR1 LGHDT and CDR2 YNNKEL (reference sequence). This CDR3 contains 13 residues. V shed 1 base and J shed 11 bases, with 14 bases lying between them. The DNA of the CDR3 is TGTGCCAGCAGCCAAGTAATAGGGGGACCGGCTTTCTTT. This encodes CASSQVIGGPAFF.

CDR3 bases: TGTGCCAGCAGCCAATCCGACAGTCGAAACACCATATATTTT. The encoded protein is CASSQSDSRNTIYF. V gene TRBV3-1 combines with J gene TRBJ1-3; TRBD1 might be the D (5 bases). Germline V CDR1 and CDR2: LGHDT, YNNKEL (reference sequence). Trimming took 2 bases from V and 5 from J, leaving 10 bases between them. The length of the CDR3 is 14 residues.

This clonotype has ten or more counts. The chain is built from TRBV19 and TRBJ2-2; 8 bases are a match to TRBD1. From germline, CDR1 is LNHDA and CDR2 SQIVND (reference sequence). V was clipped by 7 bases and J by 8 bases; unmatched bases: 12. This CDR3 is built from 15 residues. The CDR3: CASNPRTGSRGELFF. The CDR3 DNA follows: TGTGCCAGTAACCCGCGGACAGGGAGTAGGGGGGAGCTGTTTTTT.

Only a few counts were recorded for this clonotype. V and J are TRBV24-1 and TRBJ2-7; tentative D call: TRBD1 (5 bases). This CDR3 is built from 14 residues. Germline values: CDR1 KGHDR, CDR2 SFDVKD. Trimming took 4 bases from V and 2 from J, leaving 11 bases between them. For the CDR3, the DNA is TGTGCCACCAGTGAATCTGACAGACCCTACGAGCAGTACTTC. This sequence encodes CATSESDRPYEQYF.

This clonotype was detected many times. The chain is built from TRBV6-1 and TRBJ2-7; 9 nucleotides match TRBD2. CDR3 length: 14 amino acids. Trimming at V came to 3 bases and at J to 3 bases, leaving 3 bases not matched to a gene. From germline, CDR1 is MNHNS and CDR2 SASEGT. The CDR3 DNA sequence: TGTGCCAGCAGTGAGCGGGGGGGCCGCTACGAGCAGTACGTC. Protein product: CASSERGGRYEQYV.

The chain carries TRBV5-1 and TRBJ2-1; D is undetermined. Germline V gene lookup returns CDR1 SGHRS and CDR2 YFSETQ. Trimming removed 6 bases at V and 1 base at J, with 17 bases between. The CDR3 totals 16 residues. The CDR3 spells CASTLGWGRSYNEQFF. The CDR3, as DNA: TGCGCCAGCACCCTTGGTTGGGGTAGGTCCTACAATGAGCAGTTCTTC.

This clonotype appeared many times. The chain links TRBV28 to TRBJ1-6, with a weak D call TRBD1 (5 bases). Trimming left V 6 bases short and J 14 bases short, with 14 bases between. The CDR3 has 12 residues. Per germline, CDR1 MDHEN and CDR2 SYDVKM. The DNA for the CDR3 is TGTGCCAGCAGAGGAACCGGGACTACCCTCCACTTT. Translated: CASRGTGTTLHF.

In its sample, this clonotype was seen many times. DNA for the CDR3: TGTGCCAGCAGTTCCCGGGACAGGGGTATAGAGACCCAGTACTTC. Encoded protein: CASSSRDRGIETQYF. V is TRBV11-3 and J is TRBJ2-5, with 10 bases identical to TRBD1. J gave up 4 bases and V 6 bases, and 8 bases lay outside the gene matches. The V gene's germline CDR1 is SGHNT and CDR2 YENEEA. This CDR3 has 15 amino acids.

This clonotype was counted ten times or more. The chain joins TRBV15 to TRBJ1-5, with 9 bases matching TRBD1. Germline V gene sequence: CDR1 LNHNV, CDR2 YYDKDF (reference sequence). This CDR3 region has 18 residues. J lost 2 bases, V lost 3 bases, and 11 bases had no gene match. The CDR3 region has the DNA TGTGCCACCAGCAGTGCTCTAGGACAGGGGTTAGGCAATCAGCCCCAGCATTTT. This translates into CATSSALGQGLGNQPQHF.

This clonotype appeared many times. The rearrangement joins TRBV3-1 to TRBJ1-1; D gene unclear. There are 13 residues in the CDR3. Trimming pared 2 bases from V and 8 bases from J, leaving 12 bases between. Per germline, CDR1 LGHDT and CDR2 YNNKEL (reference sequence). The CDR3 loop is CASSQRALSEAFF. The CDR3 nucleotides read TGTGCCAGCAGCCAAAGGGCTTTGTCGGAAGCTTTCTTT. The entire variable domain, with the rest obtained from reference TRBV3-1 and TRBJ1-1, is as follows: DTAVSQTPKYLVTQMGNDKSIKCEQNLGHDTMYWYKQDSKKFLKIMFSYNNKELIINETVPNRFSPKSPDKAHLNLHINSLELGDSAVYFCASSQRALSEAFFGQGTRLTVV.

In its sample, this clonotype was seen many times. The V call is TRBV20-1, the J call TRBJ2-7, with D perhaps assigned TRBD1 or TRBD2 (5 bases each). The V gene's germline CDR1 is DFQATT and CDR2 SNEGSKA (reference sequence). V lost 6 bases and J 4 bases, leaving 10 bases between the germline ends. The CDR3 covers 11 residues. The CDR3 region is CSALGGYEQYF. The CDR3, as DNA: TGCAGTGCCCTTGGGGGATACGAGCAGTACTTC.

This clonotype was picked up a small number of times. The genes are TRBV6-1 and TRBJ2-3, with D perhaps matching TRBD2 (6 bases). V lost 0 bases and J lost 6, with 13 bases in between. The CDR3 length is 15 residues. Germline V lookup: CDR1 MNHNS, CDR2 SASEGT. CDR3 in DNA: TGTGCCAGCAGTGAAGCGTCCGGAGGGCGGGATACGCAGTATTTT. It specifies CASSEASGGRDTQYF.

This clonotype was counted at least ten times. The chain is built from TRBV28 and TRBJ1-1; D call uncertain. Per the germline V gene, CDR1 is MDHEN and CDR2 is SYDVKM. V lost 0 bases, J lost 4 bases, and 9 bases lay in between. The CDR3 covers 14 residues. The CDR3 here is CASSLWEGITEAFF. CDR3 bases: TGTGCCAGCAGTTTATGGGAGGGAATCACTGAAGCTTTCTTT.